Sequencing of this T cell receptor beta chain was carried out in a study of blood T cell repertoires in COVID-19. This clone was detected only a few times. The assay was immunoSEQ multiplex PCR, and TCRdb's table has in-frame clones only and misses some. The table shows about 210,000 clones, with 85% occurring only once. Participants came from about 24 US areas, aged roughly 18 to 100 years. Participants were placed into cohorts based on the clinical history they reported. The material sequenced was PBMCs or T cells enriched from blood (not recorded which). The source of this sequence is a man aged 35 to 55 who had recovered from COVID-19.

The DNA of the CDR3 is TGTGCCAGCAGTTCCATCCCAGGGGGCAGCTATGGCTACACCTTC. This encodes CASSSIPGGSYGYTF. The chain combines TRBV28 with TRBJ1-2, with 8 bases identical to TRBD1. CDR3 length equals 15 residues. The V and J ends lost 4 bases and 4 bases, in that order; junction bases with no gene match: 8. Germline CDR1 reads MDHEN; CDR2 reads SYDVKM.